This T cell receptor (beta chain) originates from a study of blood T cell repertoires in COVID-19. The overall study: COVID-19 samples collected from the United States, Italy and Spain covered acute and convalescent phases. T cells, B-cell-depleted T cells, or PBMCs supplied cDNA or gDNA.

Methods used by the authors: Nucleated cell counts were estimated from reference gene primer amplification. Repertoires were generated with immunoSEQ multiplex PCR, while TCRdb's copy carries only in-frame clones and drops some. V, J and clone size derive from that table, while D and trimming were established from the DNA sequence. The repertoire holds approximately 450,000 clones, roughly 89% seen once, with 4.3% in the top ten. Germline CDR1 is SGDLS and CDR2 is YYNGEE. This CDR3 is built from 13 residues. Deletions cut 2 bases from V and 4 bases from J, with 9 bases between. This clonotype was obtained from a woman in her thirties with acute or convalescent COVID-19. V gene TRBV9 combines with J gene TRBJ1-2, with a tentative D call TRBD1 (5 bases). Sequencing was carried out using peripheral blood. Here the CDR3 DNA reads TGTGCCAGCAGCGTGACAGAAAGCTATGGCTACACCTTC. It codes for CASSVTESYGYTF. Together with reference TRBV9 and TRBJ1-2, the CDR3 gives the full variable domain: DSGVTQTPKHLITATGQRVTLRCSPRSGDLSVYWYQQSLDQGLQFLIQYYNGEERAKGNILERFSAQQFPDLHSELNLSSLELGDSALYFCASSVTESYGYTFGSGTRLTVV.